These 19 T cell receptor beta chains share one sample of origin, sequenced in a study of post-analysis software for immune sequencing data. No antigen has been assigned to these receptors. Unique molecular identifiers had been added to the TCR beta cDNA libraries. TCRdb recomputed calls from the PCR reads with MiXCR, one row per CDR3 protein. The sample carries hundreds of thousands of distinct CDR3 sequences, more than 50% recorded once. Study findings and constraints: Compared with controls, patients had more of roughly five TRBV segments, including TRBV5-6, TRBV5-1 and TRBV20-1.

The sequenced sample was blood. These receptors were collected from a girl aged 2 to 9 with multiple sclerosis.

CDR3 region: CASSVRTDALETQYF. In DNA, the CDR3 is TGTGCCAGCAGTGTTAGGACGGACGCCCTAGAGACCCAGTACTTC. The chain is built from TRBV2 and TRBJ2-7; no firm D call. The tail of the sequence fits TRBJ2-5 better, so the J call may be wrong. CDR3 length: 15 amino acids. Per the germline V gene, CDR1 is SNHLY and CDR2 is FYNNEI.

The gene calls are TRBV5-6 and TRBJ2-1; D may be TRBD2 (5 bases). Trimming pared 3 bases from V and 9 bases from J, leaving 19 bases between. Germline values: CDR1 SGHDT, CDR2 YYEEEE. CDR3 size: 15 residues. The CDR3 spells CASSSDSVAWGEQFF. In DNA form, the CDR3 reads TGTGCCAGCAGCTCGGATAGCGTAGCGTGGGGTGAGCAGTTCTTC.

The chain is built from TRBV7-6 and TRBJ2-7, with D tentatively TRBD1 (5 bases). This CDR3 contains 15 residues. V dropped 1 base and J dropped 4 bases, with 14 bases sitting between them. Germline assignment: CDR1 SGHVS and CDR2 FNYEAQ. CDR3 region: CASSLGSLGAYEQYF. CDR3 nucleotides: TGTGCCAGCAGCTTAGGGTCCCTAGGGGCTTACGAGCAGTACTTC.

J is TRBJ1-2 and V is TRBV29-1; 7 bases are a match to TRBD1. V lost 4 bases, J lost 4 bases, and 6 bases stayed unmatched. CDR1 is SQVTM and CDR2 is ANQGSEA in the germline V gene. The CDR3 loop spans 13 amino acids. The CDR3 coding sequence is TGCAGCGTTGTTGACAGGGCAAGCTATGGCTACACCTTC. Its protein product is CSVVDRASYGYTF.

A single count supports this clonotype. The V and J genes are TRBV7-2 and TRBJ1-1, with D unresolved. The CDR3 consists of 13 residues. Between the trimmed V and J ends, which lost 7 bases and 5 bases, there was a span of 14 bases. Germline assignment: CDR1 SGHTA and CDR2 FQGNSA. The CDR3 bases are TGTGCCAGCACCTCTTTGCTGGGGACTGAAGCTTTCTTT. It is translated as CASTSLLGTEAFF.

The rearrangement links TRBV7-2 to TRBJ1-1; D gene uncertain. The CDR3 covers 14 residues. The germline V gene has CDR1 SGHTA and CDR2 FQGNSA. V was trimmed by 2 bases and J by 1 base, leaving 8 bases between them. The chain's CDR3 is CASSLSSGNTEAFF. The CDR3 coding sequence is TGTGCCAGCAGCTTAAGTTCGGGGAACACTGAAGCTTTCTTT.

The table lists this clonotype with a count of one. The chain recombines TRBV7-2 with TRBJ1-2, with a tentative D call TRBD1 (5 bases). Trimming took 1 base from V and 5 from J, leaving 17 bases between them. CDR3 length equals 16 residues. CDR1 and CDR2 (germline): SGHTA, FQGNSA. The CDR3 region is CASSLGGSRTAYGYTF. The CDR3 nucleotides are TGTGCCAGCAGCTTAGGGGGGAGCCGGACGGCATATGGCTACACCTTC. Variable domain in full (rest from reference TRBV7-2 and TRBJ1-2): GAGVSQSPSNKVTEKGKDVELRCDPISGHTALYWYRQSLGQGLEFLIYFQGNSAPDKSGLPSDRFSAERTGGSVSTLTIQRTQQEDSAVYLCASSLGGSRTAYGYTFGSGTRLTVV.

The chain uses TRBV20-1 and TRBJ1-5; the match to TRBD1 covers 7 bases. Looked up from germline, CDR1 is DFQATT and CDR2 is SNEGSKA (reference sequence). The V and J ends lost 7 bases and 0 bases, in that order; junction bases with no gene match: 9. The CDR3 contains 15 residues. In nucleotides, the CDR3 is TGCAGTGTTCCGACAGGGTCCTATAGCAATCAGCCCCAGCATTTT. It translates to CSVPTGSYSNQPQHF.

The chain combines TRBV6-1 with TRBJ2-3, with 7 bases identical to TRBD1. Looked up from germline, CDR1 is MNHNS and CDR2 is SASEGT. The CDR3 is 17 residues long. V gave up 6 bases and J gave up 0 bases; unmatched junction bases: 12. CDR3 in amino acids: CASSLRTGSPSTDTQYF. The DNA of the CDR3 is TGTGCCAGCAGCCTTAGGACAGGCTCTCCTAGCACAGATACGCAGTATTTT.

In its sample, this clonotype was seen a few times. This chain connects TRBV4-1 to TRBJ2-7, with 8 positions matching TRBD1. The DNA end favors TRBJ2-4, so the J call may be wrong. The CDR3 covers 16 residues. Germline lookup yields CDR1 MGHRA and CDR2 YSYEKL. The CDR3 sequence: CASSQDRAGGANIQYF. The CDR3 DNA is TGCGCCAGCAGCCAAGATCGGGCAGGGGGCGCGAACATTCAGTACTTC.

The rearrangement uses TRBV4-3 and TRBJ2-1; 10 bases are a match to TRBD2. With V trimmed by 3 bases and J by 5 bases, 7 bases remained unmatched. The CDR3 length is 16 residues. CDR1 is LGHNA, CDR2 YSLEER, per germline. The CDR3 sequence is CASSQTGLADNNEQFF. In DNA, the CDR3 is TGCGCCAGCAGCCAGACCGGACTAGCGGACAACAATGAGCAGTTCTTC.

The rearrangement links TRBV6-4 to TRBJ2-2; no clear D. The CDR3 has 14 amino acids. V lost 2 bases to trimming and J lost 6 bases, with 10 bases between them. Germline V gives CDR1 MRHNA, CDR2 SNTAGT. Here the CDR3 DNA reads TGTGCCAGCAGTGACGGTAACGGACCCGGGGAGCTGTTTTTT. It specifies CASSDGNGPGELFF.

The chain uses TRBV10-3 and TRBJ2-1; D gene uncertain. CDR1 and CDR2 from the germline V gene are ENHRY and SYGVKD. Trimming cost V 4 bases and J 7 bases, with 8 bases left between them. The CDR3 runs 12 residues. In DNA form, the CDR3 reads TGTGCCATCAGTGGCGCAGCGAATGAGCAGTTCTTC. It translates to CAISGAANEQFF.

This clonotype was observed a handful of times. The rearrangement joins TRBV29-1 to TRBJ1-2; tentatively, D is TRBD1 (5 bases). V gave up 7 bases and J gave up 4 bases, with 10 bases separating them. The germline gives CDR1 SQVTM, CDR2 ANQGSEA. This CDR3 comprises 11 residues. The CDR3 DNA reads as TGCAGCGGCCGGGACTCCTATGGCTACACCTTC. Protein product: CSGRDSYGYTF.

The CDR3 nucleotides read TGTGCCAGCAGTCCTAGGCCCAAGGGAGAGACCCAGTACTTC. Its translation: CASSPRPKGETQYF. The chain links TRBV7-7 to TRBJ2-5, with D unresolved. This CDR3 spans 14 amino acids. From germline, CDR1 is SSHAT and CDR2 FNYEAQ (reference sequence). The V end lost 6 bases, the J end lost 4 bases, and 15 bases lay between the germline ends.

The chain is built from TRBV5-1 and TRBJ2-1; TRBD2 matches 9 bases. Germline V gives CDR1 SGHRS, CDR2 YFSETQ. Trimming took 2 bases from V and 0 from J; bases not matched to a gene: 9. The CDR3 is 18 residues long. CDR3 sequence: CASSFLIAGAGSYNEQFF. For the CDR3, the DNA is TGCGCCAGCAGCTTCCTGATAGCGGGAGCGGGCTCCTACAATGAGCAGTTCTTC.

This chain uses TRBV20-1 with TRBJ2-3, with TRBD2 as a possible D gene (6 bases). V was shortened by 2 bases and J by 6 bases, with 12 bases between the two germline ends. CDR3 length: 13 amino acids. Germline V gene data show CDR1 as DFQATT and CDR2 as SNEGSKA (reference sequence). CDR3 residues: CSARPLATDTQYF. DNA of the CDR3: TGCAGTGCTAGACCCCTAGCGACCGATACGCAGTATTTT.

The chain couples TRBV3-1 to TRBJ2-7, with unresolved D. The DNA matches TRBJ2-5 better at its end, which makes the J call doubtful. From germline, CDR1 is LGHDT and CDR2 YNNKEL (reference sequence). The CDR3 has 16 residues. The CDR3 protein is CASSHRNQGLAETQYF. The DNA of the CDR3 is TGTGCCAGCAGCCATCGTAACCAAGGCCTTGCGGAGACCCAGTACTTC.

The chain carries TRBV3-1 and TRBJ2-5; 10 nucleotides agree with TRBD2. Germline V lookup: CDR1 LGHDT, CDR2 YNNKEL (reference sequence). CDR3 length: 17 amino acids. V dropped 4 bases and J dropped 2; count of bases not matched to a gene: 10. As DNA, the CDR3 is TGTGCCAGCAGCCTCGGATCACTAGCGGGATTACAAGAGACCCAGTACTTC. Its protein is CASSLGSLAGLQETQYF.